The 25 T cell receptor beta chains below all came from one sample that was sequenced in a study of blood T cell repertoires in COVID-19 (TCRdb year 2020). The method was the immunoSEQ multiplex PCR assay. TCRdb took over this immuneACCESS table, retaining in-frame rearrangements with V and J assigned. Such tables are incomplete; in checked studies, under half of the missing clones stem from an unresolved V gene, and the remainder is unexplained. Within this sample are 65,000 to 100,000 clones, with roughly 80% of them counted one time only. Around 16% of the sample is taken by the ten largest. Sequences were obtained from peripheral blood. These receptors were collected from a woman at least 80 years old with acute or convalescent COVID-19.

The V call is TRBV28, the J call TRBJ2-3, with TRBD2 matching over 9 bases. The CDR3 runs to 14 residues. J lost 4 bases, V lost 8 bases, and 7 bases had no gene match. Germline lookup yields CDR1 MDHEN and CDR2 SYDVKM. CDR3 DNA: TGTGCCAGCGGAGGCGGGGGGGCCCCAGATACGCAGTATTTT. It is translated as CASGGGGAPDTQYF.

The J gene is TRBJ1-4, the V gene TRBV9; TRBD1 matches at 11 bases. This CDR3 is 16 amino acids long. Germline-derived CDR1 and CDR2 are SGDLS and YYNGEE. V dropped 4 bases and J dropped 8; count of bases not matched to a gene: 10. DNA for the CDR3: TGTGCCAGCAGCCCTGGACAGGGGGCAGATTGGGAAAAACTGTTTTTT. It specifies CASSPGQGADWEKLFF.

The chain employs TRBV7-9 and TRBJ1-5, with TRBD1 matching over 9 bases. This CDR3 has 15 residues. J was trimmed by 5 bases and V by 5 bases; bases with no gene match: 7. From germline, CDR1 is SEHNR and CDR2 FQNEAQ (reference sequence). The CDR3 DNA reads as TGTGCCAGCAGCCTGGGACAGGGAAGGGATCAGCCCCAGCATTTT. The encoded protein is CASSLGQGRDQPQHF. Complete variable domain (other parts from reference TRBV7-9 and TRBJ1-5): DTGVSQNPRHKITKRGQNVTFRCDPISEHNRLYWYRQTLGQGPEFLTYFQNEAQLEKSRLLSDRFSAERPKGSFSTLEIQRTEQGDSAMYLCASSLGQGRDQPQHFGDGTRLSIL.

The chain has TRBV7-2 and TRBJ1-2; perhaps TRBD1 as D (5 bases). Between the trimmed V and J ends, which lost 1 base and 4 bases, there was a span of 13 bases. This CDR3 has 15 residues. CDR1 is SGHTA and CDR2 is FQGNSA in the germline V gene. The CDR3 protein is CASSLGQQLSYGYTF. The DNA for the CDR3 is TGTGCCAGCAGCTTAGGACAGCAATTATCCTATGGCTACACCTTC.

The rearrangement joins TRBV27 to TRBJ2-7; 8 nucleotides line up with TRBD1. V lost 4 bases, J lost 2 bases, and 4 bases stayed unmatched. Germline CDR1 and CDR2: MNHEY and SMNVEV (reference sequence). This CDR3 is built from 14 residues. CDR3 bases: TGTGCCAGCAGTTGGACAGGGCCCACCTACGAGCAGTACTTC. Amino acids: CASSWTGPTYEQYF.

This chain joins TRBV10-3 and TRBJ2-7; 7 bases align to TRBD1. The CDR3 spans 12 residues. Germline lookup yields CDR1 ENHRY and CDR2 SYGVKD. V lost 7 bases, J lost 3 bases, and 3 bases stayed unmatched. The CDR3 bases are TGTGCCATCAACCCAGGGGGCTACGAGCAGTACTTC. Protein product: CAINPGGYEQYF.

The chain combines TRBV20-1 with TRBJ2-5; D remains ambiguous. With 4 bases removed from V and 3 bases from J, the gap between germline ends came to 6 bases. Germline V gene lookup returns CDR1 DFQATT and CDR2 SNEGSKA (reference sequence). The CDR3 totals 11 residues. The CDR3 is CSANEKETQYF. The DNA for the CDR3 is TGCAGTGCTAACGAGAAAGAGACCCAGTACTTC.

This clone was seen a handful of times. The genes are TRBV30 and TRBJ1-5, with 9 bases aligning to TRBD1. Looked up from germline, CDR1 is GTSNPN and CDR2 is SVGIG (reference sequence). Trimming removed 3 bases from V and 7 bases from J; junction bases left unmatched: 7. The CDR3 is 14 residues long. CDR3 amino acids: CAWRNRGPGQPQHF. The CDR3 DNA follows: TGTGCCTGGAGGAACAGGGGGCCGGGACAGCCCCAGCATTTT. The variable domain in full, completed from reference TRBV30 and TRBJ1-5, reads SQTIHQWPATLVQPVGSPLSLECTVEGTSNPNLYWYRQAAGRGLQLLFYSVGIGQISSEVPQNLSASRPQDRQFILSSKKLLLSDSGFYLCAWRNRGPGQPQHFGDGTRLSIL.

CDR3 sequence (DNA): TGTGCCAGCAGTTCAAACGGGAACTATGGCTACACCTTC. It specifies CASSSNGNYGYTF. This chain connects TRBV6-6 to TRBJ1-2; D not resolved. Germline loops: CDR1 MNHNY, CDR2 SVGAGI (reference sequence). With 4 bases removed from V and 2 bases from J, the gap between germline ends came to 8 bases. This CDR3 region has 13 residues.

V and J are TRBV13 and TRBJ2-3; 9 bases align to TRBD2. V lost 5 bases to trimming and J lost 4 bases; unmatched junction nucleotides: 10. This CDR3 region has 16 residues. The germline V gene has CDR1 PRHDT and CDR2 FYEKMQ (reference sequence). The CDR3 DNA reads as TGTGCCAGCAGCAACCAGCGGGGGGCCCTTGCAGATACGCAGTATTTT. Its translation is CASSNQRGALADTQYF. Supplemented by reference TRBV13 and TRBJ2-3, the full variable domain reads AAGVIQSPRHLIKEKRETATLKCYPIPRHDTVYWYQQGPGQDPQFLISFYEKMQSDKGSIPDRFSAQQFSDYHSELNMSSLELGDSALYFCASSNQRGALADTQYFGPGTRLTVL.

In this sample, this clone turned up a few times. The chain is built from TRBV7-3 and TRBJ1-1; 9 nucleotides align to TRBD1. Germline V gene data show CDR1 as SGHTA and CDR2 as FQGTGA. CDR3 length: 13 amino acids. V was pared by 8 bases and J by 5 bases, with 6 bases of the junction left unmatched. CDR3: CASGPTGGTEAFF. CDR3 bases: TGTGCCAGCGGCCCGACAGGGGGGACTGAAGCTTTCTTT.

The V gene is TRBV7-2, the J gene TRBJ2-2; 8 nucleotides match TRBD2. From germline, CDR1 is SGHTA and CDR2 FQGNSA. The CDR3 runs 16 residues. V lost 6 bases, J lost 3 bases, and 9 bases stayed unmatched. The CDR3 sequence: CASRGASGQYTGELFF. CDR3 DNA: TGTGCCAGCAGGGGGGCTAGCGGGCAATACACCGGGGAGCTGTTTTTT.

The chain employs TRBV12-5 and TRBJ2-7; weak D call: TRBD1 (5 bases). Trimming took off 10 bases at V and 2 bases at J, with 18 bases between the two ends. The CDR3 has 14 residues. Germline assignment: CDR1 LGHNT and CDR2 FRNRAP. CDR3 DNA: TGTGCTACGTATATAGGGGCCACAGCCTACGAGCAGTACTTC. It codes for CATYIGATAYEQYF.

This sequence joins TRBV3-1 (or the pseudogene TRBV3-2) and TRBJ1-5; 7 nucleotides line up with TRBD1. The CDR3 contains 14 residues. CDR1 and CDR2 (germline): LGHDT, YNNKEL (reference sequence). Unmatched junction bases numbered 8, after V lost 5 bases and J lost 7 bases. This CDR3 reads CASSNRQGKQPQHF. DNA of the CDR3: TGTGCCAGCAGCAACCGACAGGGTAAGCAGCCCCAGCATTTT.

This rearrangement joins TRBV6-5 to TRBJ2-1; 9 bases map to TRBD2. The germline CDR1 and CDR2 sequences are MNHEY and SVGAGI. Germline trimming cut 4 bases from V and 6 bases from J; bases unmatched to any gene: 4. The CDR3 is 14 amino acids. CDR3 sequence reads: CASSLAGVANEQFF. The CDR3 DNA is TGTGCCAGCAGTTTAGCGGGGGTCGCCAATGAGCAGTTCTTC.

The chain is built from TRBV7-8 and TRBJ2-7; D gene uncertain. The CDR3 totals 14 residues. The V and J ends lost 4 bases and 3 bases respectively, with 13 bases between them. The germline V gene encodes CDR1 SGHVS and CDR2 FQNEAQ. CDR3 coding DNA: TGTGCCAGCAGCTCGACACCAGCTGGCTACGAGCAGTACTTC. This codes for CASSSTPAGYEQYF.

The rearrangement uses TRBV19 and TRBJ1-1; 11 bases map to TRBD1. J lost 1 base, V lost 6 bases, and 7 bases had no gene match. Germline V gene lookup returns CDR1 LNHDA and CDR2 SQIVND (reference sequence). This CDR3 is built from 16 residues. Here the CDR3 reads CASSPDRGRSNTEAFF. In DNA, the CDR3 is TGTGCCAGTAGCCCGGACAGGGGGCGATCGAACACTGAAGCTTTCTTT.

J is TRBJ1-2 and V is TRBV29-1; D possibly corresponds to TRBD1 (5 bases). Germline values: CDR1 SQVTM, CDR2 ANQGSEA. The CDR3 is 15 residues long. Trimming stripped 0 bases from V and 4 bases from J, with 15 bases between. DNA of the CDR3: TGCAGCGTTGAAGATAGACTCGGGGGAATCTATGGCTACACCTTC. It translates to CSVEDRLGGIYGYTF.

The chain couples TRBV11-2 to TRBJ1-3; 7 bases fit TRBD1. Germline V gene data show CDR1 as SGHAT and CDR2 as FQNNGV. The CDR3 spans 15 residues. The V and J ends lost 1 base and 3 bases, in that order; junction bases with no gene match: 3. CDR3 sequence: CASSLGYRGGNTIYF. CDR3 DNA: TGTGCCAGCAGCTTAGGGTACAGGGGTGGAAACACCATATATTTT.

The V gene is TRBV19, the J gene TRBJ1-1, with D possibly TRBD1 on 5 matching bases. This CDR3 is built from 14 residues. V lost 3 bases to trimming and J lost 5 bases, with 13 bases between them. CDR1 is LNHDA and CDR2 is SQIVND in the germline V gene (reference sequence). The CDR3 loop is CASSIPGGGTEAFF. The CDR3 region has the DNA TGTGCCAGTAGTATCCCCGGGGGAGGGACTGAAGCTTTCTTT.

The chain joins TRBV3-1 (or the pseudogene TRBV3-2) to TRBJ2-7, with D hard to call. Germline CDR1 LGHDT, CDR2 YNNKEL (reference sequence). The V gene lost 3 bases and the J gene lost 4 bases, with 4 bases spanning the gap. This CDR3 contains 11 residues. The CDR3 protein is CASSQSYEQYF. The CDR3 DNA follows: TGTGCCAGCAGCCAGTCTTACGAGCAGTACTTC.

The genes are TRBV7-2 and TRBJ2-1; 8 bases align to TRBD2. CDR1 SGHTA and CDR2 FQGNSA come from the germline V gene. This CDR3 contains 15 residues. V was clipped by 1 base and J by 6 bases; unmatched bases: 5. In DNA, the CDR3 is TGTGCCAGCAGCTTAGTCGCCGGGGGGGCCAATGAGCAGTTCTTC. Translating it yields CASSLVAGGANEQFF.

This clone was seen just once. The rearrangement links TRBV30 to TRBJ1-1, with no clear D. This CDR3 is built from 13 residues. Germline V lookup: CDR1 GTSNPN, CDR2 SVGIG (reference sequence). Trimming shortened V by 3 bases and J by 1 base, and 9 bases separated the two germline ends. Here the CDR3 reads CAWSIQTNTEAFF. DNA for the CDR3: TGTGCCTGGAGCATACAGACGAACACTGAAGCTTTCTTT.

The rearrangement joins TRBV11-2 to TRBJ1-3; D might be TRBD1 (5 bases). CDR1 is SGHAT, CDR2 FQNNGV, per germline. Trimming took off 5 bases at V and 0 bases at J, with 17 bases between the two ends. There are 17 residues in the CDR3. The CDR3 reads CASSPRGSWGSGNTIYF. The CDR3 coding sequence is TGTGCCAGCAGCCCGCGGGGCTCCTGGGGCTCTGGAAACACCATATATTTT.

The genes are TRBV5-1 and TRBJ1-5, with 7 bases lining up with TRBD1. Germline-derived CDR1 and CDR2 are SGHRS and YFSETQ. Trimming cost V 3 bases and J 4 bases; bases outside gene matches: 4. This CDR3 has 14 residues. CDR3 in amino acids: CASSSGQSNQPQHF. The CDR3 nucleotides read TGCGCCAGCAGCTCGGGACAGTCGAATCAGCCCCAGCATTTT. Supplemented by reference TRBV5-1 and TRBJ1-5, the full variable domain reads KAGVTQTPRYLIKTRGQQVTLSCSPISGHRSVSWYQQTPGQGLQFLFEYFSETQRNKGNFPGRFSGRQFSNSRSEMNVSTLELGDSALYLCASSSGQSNQPQHFGDGTRLSIL.